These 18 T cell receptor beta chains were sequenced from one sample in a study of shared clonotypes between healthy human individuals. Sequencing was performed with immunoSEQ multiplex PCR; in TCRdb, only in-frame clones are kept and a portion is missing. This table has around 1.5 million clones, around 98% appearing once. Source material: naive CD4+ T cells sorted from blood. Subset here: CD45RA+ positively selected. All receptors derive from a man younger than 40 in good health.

CDR3 residues: CASSPPGPIAGTDTQYF. CDR3 bases: TGTGCCAGCTCACCACCCGGCCCCATCGCCGGGACAGATACGCAGTATTTT. The chain joins TRBV18 to TRBJ2-3; D gene ambiguous. CDR1 and CDR2 from the germline V gene are KGHSH and LQKENI. The CDR3 has 17 residues. Trimming stripped 0 bases from V and 3 bases from J, with 16 bases between.

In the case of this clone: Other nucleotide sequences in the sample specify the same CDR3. The CDR3 DNA reads as TGTGCCAGCAGCGTGGCGGGACAACCTTACGAGCAGTACTTC. Residues: CASSVAGQPYEQYF. The J gene is TRBJ2-7, the V gene TRBV9; tentatively, D is TRBD1 or TRBD2 (6 bases each). Germline values: CDR1 SGDLS, CDR2 YYNGEE. The CDR3 has 14 residues. Trimming stripped 2 bases from V and 4 bases from J, with 13 bases between.

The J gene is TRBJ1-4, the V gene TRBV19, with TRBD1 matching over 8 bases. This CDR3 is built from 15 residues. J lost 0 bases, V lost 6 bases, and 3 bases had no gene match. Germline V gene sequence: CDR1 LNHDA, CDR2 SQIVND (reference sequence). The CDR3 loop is CASRPGGATNEKLFF. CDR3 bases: TGTGCCAGTAGGCCAGGGGGCGCAACTAATGAAAAACTGTTTTTT.

In DNA form, the CDR3 reads TGTGCCATCTCAGCGGGATTAAGTGAAAACATTCAGTACTTC. This translates into CAISAGLSENIQYF. The chain carries TRBV10-3 and TRBJ2-4, with 7 bases matching TRBD2. V gave up 8 bases and J gave up 5 bases; unmatched junction bases: 9. CDR1 is ENHRY and CDR2 is SYGVKD in the germline V gene. This CDR3 region has 14 residues.

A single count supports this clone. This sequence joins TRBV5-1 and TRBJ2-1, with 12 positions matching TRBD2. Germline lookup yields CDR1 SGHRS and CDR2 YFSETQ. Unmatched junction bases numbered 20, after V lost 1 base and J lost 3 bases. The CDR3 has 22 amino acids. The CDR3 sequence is CASSLWNLAGGPFTLNYNEQFF. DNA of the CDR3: TGCGCCAGCAGCTTGTGGAACCTAGCGGGAGGGCCTTTTACGCTAAACTACAATGAGCAGTTCTTC.

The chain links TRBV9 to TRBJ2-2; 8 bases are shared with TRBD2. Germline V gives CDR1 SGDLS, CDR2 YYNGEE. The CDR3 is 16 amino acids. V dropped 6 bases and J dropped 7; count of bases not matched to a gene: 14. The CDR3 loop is CASTRGAGVFSGELFF. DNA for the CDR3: TGTGCCAGCACTCGGGGAGCGGGAGTATTCAGCGGGGAGCTGTTTTTT.

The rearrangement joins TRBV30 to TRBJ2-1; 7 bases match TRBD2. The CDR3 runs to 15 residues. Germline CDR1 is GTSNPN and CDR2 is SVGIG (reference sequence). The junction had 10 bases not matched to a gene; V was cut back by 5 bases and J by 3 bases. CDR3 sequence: CAWVGRREYYNEQFF. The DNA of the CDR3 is TGTGCCTGGGTGGGTCGGCGGGAGTACTACAATGAGCAGTTCTTC.

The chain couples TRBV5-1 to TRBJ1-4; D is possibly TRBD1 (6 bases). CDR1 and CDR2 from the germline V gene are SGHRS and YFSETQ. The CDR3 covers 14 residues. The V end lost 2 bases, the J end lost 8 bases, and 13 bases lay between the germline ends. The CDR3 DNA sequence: TGCGCCAGCAGCTTAGGACAGAAGGGAGAAAAACTGTTTTTT. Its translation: CASSLGQKGEKLFF.

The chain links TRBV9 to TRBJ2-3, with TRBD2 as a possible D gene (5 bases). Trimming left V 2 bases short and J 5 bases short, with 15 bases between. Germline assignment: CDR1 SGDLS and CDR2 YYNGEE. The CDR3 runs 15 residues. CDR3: CASSVTPLDEDTQYF. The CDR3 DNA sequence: TGTGCCAGCAGCGTCACTCCACTAGATGAAGATACGCAGTATTTT. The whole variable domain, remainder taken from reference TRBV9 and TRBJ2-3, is DSGVTQTPKHLITATGQRVTLRCSPRSGDLSVYWYQQSLDQGLQFLIQYYNGEERAKGNILERFSAQQFPDLHSELNLSSLELGDSALYFCASSVTPLDEDTQYFGPGTRLTVL.

CDR3 nucleotides: TGTGCCAGCCTGTGGGGAAGCCCGAGCTCCTACAATGAGCAGTTCTTC. Translation: CASLWGSPSSYNEQFF. V is TRBV7-2 and J is TRBJ2-1, with no clear D. Deletions cut 8 bases from V and 0 bases from J, with 17 bases between. CDR1 is SGHTA, CDR2 FQGNSA, per germline. The CDR3 runs 16 residues. Based on the CDR3 plus reference TRBV7-2 and TRBJ2-1, the full variable domain is GAGVSQSPSNKVTEKGKDVELRCDPISGHTALYWYRQSLGQGLEFLIYFQGNSAPDKSGLPSDRFSAERTGGSVSTLTIQRTQQEDSAVYLCASLWGSPSSYNEQFFGPGTRLTVL.

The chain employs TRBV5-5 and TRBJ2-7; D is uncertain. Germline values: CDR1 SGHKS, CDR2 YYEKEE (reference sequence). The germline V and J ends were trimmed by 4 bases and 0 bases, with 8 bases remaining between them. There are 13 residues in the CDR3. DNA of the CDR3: TGTGCCAGCAGCCTACAGAGCTCCTACGAGCAGTACTTC. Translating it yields CASSLQSSYEQYF.

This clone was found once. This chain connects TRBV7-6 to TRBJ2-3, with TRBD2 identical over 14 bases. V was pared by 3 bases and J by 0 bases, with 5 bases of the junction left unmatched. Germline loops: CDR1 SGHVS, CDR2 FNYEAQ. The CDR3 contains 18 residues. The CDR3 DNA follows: TGTGCCAGCAGCTTGTTGACTAGCGGGAGGGCTAGCACAGATACGCAGTATTTT. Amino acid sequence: CASSLLTSGRASTDTQYF.

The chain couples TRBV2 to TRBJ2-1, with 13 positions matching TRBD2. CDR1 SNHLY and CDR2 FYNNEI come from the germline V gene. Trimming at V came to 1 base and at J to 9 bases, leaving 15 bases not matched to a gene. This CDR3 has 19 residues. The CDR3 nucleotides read TGTGCCAGCAGTGAAGGGACTAGCGGGAGCTTATCAGCGATTAGTGAGCAGTTCTTC. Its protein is CASSEGTSGSLSAISEQFF.

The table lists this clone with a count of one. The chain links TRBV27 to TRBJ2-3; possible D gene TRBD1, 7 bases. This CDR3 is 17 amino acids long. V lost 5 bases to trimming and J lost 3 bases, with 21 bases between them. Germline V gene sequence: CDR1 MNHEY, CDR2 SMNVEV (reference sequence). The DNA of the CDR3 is TGTGCCAGCAGTAACGGCTGGGCAGGGGGGTTGACAGATACGCAGTATTTT. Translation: CASSNGWAGGLTDTQYF.

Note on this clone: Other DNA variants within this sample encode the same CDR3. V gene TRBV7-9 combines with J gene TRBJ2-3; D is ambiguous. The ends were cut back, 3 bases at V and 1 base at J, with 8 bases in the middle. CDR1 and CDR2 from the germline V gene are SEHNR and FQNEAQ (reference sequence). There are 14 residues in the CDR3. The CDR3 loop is CASSLGQGTDTQYF. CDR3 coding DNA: TGTGCCAGCAGCTTGGGCCAGGGCACAGATACGCAGTATTTT.

Here the CDR3 reads CASSPKGQRTYEQYF. CDR3 DNA sequence: TGTGCCAGCTCACCCAAAGGACAGAGGACCTACGAGCAGTACTTC. The gene calls are TRBV18 and TRBJ2-7; D is possibly TRBD1 (6 bases). Germline CDR1 and CDR2: KGHSH and LQKENI. CDR3 length: 15 residues. Trimming took 3 bases from V and 2 from J, leaving 14 bases between them.

CDR3 residues: CAIRRAGSTDTQYF. CDR3 sequence (DNA): TGTGCCATCAGGAGAGCGGGTAGCACAGATACGCAGTATTTT. This chain links TRBV10-3 with TRBJ2-3, with D possibly TRBD2 on 6 matching bases. The V end lost 6 bases, the J end lost 0 bases, and 10 bases lay between the germline ends. Germline V CDR1 and CDR2: ENHRY, SYGVKD. There are 14 residues in the CDR3.

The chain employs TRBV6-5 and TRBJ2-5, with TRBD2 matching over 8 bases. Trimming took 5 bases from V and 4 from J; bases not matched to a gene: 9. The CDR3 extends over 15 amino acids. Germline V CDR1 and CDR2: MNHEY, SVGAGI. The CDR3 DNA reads TGTGCCAGCAGTCCTTGGACTAGCTCGAGAGAGACCCAGTACTTC. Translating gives CASSPWTSSRETQYF.